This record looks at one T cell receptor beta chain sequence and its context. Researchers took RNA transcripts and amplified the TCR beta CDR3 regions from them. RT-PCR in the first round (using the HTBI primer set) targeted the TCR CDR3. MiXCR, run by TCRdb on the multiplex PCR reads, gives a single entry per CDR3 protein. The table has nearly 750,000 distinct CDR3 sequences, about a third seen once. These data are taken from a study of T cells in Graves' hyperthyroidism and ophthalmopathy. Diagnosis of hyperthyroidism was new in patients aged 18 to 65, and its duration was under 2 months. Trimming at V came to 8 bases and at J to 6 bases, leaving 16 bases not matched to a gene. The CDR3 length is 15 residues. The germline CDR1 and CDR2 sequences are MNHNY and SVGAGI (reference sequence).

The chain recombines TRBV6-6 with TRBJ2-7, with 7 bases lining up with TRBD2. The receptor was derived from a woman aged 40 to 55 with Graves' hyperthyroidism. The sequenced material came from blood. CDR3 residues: CASGPHNGRVGEQYF. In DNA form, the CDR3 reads TGTGCCAGCGGGCCACACAATGGGAGGGTGGGCGAGCAGTACTTC.